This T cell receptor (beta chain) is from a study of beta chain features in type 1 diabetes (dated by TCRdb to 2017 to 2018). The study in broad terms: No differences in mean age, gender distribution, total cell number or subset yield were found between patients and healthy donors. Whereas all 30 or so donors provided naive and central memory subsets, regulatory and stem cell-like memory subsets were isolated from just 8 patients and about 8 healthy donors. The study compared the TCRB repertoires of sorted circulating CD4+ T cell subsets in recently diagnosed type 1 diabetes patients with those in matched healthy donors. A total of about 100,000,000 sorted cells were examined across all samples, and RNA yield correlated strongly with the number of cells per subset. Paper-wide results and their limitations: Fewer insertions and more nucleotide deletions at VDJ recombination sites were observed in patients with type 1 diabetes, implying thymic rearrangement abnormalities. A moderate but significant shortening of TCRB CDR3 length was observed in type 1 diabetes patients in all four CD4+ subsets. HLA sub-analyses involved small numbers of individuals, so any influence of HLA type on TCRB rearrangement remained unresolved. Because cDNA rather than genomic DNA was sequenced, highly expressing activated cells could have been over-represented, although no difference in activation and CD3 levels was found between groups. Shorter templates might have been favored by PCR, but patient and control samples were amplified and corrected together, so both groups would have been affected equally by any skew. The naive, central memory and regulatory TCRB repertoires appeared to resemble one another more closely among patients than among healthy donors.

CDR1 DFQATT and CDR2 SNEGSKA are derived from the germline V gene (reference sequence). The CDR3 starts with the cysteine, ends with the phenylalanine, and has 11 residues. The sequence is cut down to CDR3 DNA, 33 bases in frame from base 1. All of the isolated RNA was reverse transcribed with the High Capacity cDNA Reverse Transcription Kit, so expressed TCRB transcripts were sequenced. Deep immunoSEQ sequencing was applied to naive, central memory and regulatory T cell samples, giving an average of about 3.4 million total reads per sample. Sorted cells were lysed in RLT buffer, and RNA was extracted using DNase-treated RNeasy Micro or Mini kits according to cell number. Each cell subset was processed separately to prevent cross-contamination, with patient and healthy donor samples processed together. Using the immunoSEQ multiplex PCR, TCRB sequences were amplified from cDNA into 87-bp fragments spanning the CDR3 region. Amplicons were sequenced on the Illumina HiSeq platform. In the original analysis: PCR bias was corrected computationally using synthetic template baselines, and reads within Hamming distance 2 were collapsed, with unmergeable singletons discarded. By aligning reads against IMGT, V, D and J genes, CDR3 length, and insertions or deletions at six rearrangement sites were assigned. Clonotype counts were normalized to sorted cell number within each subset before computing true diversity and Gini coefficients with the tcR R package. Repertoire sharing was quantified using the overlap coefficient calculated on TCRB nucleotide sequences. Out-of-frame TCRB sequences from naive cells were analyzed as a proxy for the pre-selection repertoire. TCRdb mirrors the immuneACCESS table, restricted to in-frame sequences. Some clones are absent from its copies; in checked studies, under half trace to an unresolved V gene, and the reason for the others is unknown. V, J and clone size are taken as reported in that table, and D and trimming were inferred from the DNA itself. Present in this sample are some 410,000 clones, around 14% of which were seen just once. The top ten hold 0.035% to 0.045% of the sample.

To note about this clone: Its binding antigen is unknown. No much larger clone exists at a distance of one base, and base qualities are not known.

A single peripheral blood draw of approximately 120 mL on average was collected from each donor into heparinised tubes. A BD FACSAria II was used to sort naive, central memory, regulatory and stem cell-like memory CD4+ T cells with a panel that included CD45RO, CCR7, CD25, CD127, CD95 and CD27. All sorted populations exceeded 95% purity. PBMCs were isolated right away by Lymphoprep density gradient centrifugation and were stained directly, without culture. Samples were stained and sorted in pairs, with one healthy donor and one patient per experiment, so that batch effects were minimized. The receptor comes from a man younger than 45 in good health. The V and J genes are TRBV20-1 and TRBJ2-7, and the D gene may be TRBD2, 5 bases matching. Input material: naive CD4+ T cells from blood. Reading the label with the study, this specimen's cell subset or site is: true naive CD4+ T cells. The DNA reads TGCAGGGCGACCACCCGGGGCGAGCAGTACTTC. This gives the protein CRATTRGEQYF.